This TCR beta chain originates from a study of blood T cell repertoires in COVID-19. Whole-study context: Acute-phase and convalescent COVID-19 samples originated in the United States, Italy and Spain.

The CDR3 runs to 14 residues. Trimming removed 0 bases from V and 5 bases from J, with 11 bases in between. Germline lookup yields CDR1 SGHRS and CDR2 YFSETQ. Recruits, aged roughly 18 to 95 years, lived in 25 or so US areas. Participants had their cohort set by participant-reported clinical history. The study counted Cohort 3 donors as recovered given two negative PCRs, clearance, or symptom resolution. Sequencing was performed with immunoSEQ multiplex PCR; in TCRdb, only in-frame clones are kept and a portion is missing. Counted here are about 330,000 clones, over 70% occurring once; the ten biggest clones make up under 6%.

The J gene is TRBJ1-2, the V gene TRBV5-1; D is unresolved. This receptor was taken from a man under 40 who had recovered from COVID-19. The sequenced material came from PBMCs or T cells enriched from blood (not recorded which). The CDR3 DNA sequence: TGCGCCAGCAGCTTGGATTCTCCTACGTATGGCTACACCTTC. Protein product: CASSLDSPTYGYTF. The complete variable domain, with remaining parts taken from reference TRBV5-1 and TRBJ1-2, reads KAGVTQTPRYLIKTRGQQVTLSCSPISGHRSVSWYQQTPGQGLQFLFEYFSETQRNKGNFPGRFSGRQFSNSRSEMNVSTLELGDSALYLCASSLDSPTYGYTFGSGTRLTVV.